This TCR beta chain came from a study of blood T cell repertoires in COVID-19. TCRdb's copy holds only in-frame clones and misses some; the assay was immunoSEQ multiplex PCR. The data show 250,000 to 350,000 clones, with roughly 84% seen just once and around 1% held by the top ten. Germline V gene lookup returns CDR1 LNHDA and CDR2 SQIVND (reference sequence). Trimming at V came to 5 bases and at J to 4 bases, leaving 4 bases not matched to a gene. The CDR3 is 15 residues long. In its sample, this clone was seen a few times. The sample carries other DNA sequences with the same CDR3. This TCR was sampled from a human donor with COVID-19, enrolled during active disease. The donor label of this sample is uncertain. The sample consisted of peripheral blood. This chain connects TRBV19 to TRBJ1-5; 11 bases line up with TRBD1. CDR3 region: CASSSGQGGNQPQHF. CDR3 sequence (DNA): TGTGCCAGTAGTTCGGGACAGGGGGGGAATCAGCCCCAGCATTTT.